Each of the 22 T cell receptor beta chains below was sequenced from the same sample in a study of blood T cell repertoires in COVID-19. TCRdb's table, derived via immunoSEQ multiplex PCR, lists solely in-frame clones and lacks some. This sample has more than 200,000 clones, with over 75% found just once. The sample was peripheral blood. The receptors were gathered from a human donor in a cohort sampled during active COVID-19.

With regard to this clone: A read error may account for a junction end that differs from germline. This chain links TRBV7-7 with TRBJ2-5; no reliable D call. Germline V lookup: CDR1 SSHAT, CDR2 FNYEAQ (reference sequence). CDR3 length: 12 residues. For the CDR3, the DNA is TGTGCTAGCAGCACCAGGTTGGAGACCCAGTACTTC. Translation: CASSTRLETQYF.

The V gene is TRBV5-4, the J gene TRBJ1-2, with 9 bases fitting TRBD1. Trimming at V came to 4 bases and at J to 1 base, leaving 11 bases not matched to a gene. This CDR3 region has 17 residues. Germline V CDR1 and CDR2: SGHNT, YYREEE (reference sequence). DNA of the CDR3: TGTGCCAGCAGCCTCAGCCGGGGGACAGGGATTAACTATGGCTACACCTTC. Its protein is CASSLSRGTGINYGYTF.

This clone was seen a single time. The chain joins TRBV15 to TRBJ2-1, with 9 bases identical to TRBD2. CDR1 and CDR2 from the germline V gene are LNHNV and YYDKDF (reference sequence). V dropped 2 bases and J dropped 6; count of bases not matched to a gene: 11. The CDR3 is 17 residues long. The CDR3 loop reads CATSRPYSGRGTNEQFF. In DNA form, the CDR3 reads TGTGCCACCAGCAGACCCTATAGCGGGAGAGGCACCAATGAGCAGTTCTTC.

This chain connects TRBV12-3 or TRBV12-4 to TRBJ2-1; 7 bases fit TRBD2. With 3 bases clipped from V and 12 bases from J, the junction kept 5 bases outside the gene matches. The CDR3 sequence is 12 residues long. The CDR3 DNA reads TGTGCCAGCAGTTTGAATTTAGCGGGGCAGTTCTTC. Protein product: CASSLNLAGQFF.

This sequence joins TRBV27 and TRBJ2-7; TRBD1 matches 8 bases. Trimming cost V 5 bases and J 1 base; bases outside gene matches: 10. The CDR3 loop spans 16 amino acids. Germline V CDR1 and CDR2: MNHEY, SMNVEV (reference sequence). The CDR3 is CASSPSQGAVSYEQYF. CDR3 DNA: TGTGCCAGCAGTCCCTCCCAGGGGGCGGTTTCCTACGAGCAGTACTTC.

The rearrangement joins TRBV5-1 to TRBJ2-3; 10 bases align to TRBD2. The germline CDR1 and CDR2 sequences are SGHRS and YFSETQ. With V trimmed by 0 bases and J by 2 bases, 12 bases remained unmatched. This CDR3 spans 19 amino acids. CDR3 sequence: CASSLEWSGRAPVTDTQYF. CDR3 nucleotide sequence: TGCGCCAGCAGCTTGGAGTGGAGCGGGAGGGCCCCGGTCACAGATACGCAGTATTTT.

The chain is built from TRBV6-5 and TRBJ1-1; the D gene is possibly TRBD1 (5 bases). The ends were cut back, 4 bases at V and 11 bases at J, with 11 bases in the middle. CDR3 size: 11 residues. Germline V gene data show CDR1 as MNHEY and CDR2 as SVGAGI. The CDR3 nucleotides read TGTGCCAGCAGTTCCTGGGACTCGGCTTTCTTT. Translated, it gives CASSSWDSAFF.

The chain combines TRBV2 with TRBJ2-7; the match to TRBD1 covers 9 bases. The germline V gene has CDR1 SNHLY and CDR2 FYNNEI. The CDR3 extends over 14 amino acids. The J segment lost 6 bases and the V segment lost 8 bases, leaving 11 bases of the junction unmatched. The CDR3 sequence is CASREAGQGSEQYF. The CDR3 region has the DNA TGTGCCAGCCGGGAGGCGGGACAGGGATCCGAGCAGTACTTC.

This clone was recorded once. This chain uses TRBV4-1 with TRBJ1-2; 9 positions match TRBD1. From germline, CDR1 is MGHRA and CDR2 YSYEKL. J lost 6 bases, V lost 3 bases, and 11 bases had no gene match. The CDR3 contains 16 residues. The CDR3 nucleotides are TGCGCCAGCAGCCACCCCGCGGGGGACAGGGAAAATGGCTACACCTTC. This sequence encodes CASSHPAGDRENGYTF.

The rearrangement uses TRBV5-1 and TRBJ1-5, with unresolved D. The CDR3 loop spans 15 amino acids. CDR1 SGHRS and CDR2 YFSETQ come from the germline V gene. The V end was cut by 1 base, the J end by 4 bases, with 12 bases between. Here the CDR3 reads CASSLLGSGNQPQHF. The CDR3 DNA sequence: TGCGCCAGCAGCTTGTTGGGATCGGGAAATCAGCCCCAGCATTTT.

A single count supports this clone. The genes are TRBV7-2 and TRBJ2-1; 10 nucleotides line up with TRBD2. The CDR3 runs 15 residues. V lost 2 bases, J lost 4 bases, and 2 bases stayed unmatched. Germline CDR1 reads SGHTA; CDR2 reads FQGNSA. This chain's CDR3 is CASSLTSGNYNEQFF. The CDR3 bases are TGTGCCAGCAGCTTAACTAGCGGGAATTACAATGAGCAGTTCTTC.

V gene TRBV30 combines with J gene TRBJ1-1; the D gene is possibly TRBD1 (6 bases). V shed 0 bases and J shed 4 bases, with 12 bases lying between them. The CDR3 consists of 14 residues. Per germline, CDR1 GTSNPN and CDR2 SVGIG (reference sequence). The CDR3 loop reads CAWSVLGGGTEAFF. The CDR3 DNA reads TGTGCCTGGAGTGTTTTGGGAGGGGGCACTGAAGCTTTCTTT.

The chain joins TRBV5-1 to TRBJ2-7; maybe TRBD1 (6 bases). Per the germline V gene, CDR1 is SGHRS and CDR2 is YFSETQ. This CDR3 spans 16 amino acids. The V gene lost 1 base and the J gene lost 0 bases, with 14 bases spanning the gap. CDR3 in amino acids: CASSLKGHLSSYEQYF. CDR3 sequence (DNA): TGCGCCAGCAGCTTGAAGGGACACTTAAGCTCCTACGAGCAGTACTTC.

This chain joins TRBV6-2 or TRBV6-3 and TRBJ2-3; 8 nucleotides agree with TRBD2. This CDR3 spans 15 amino acids. The germline CDR1 and CDR2 sequences are MNHEY and SVGEGT. The junction had 5 bases not matched to a gene; V was cut back by 2 bases and J by 4 bases. In nucleotides, the CDR3 is TGTGCCAGCAGTTACCTCCGACTAGCGTCAGATACGCAGTATTTT. As protein: CASSYLRLASDTQYF.

The chain carries TRBV5-6 and TRBJ2-1, with 7 bases matching TRBD1. The germline V gene encodes CDR1 SGHDT and CDR2 YYEEEE. V gave up 0 bases and J gave up 3 bases; unmatched junction bases: 0. The CDR3 contains 14 residues. The CDR3 region is CASSLGDSYNEQFF. The CDR3 nucleotides are TGTGCCAGCAGCTTGGGGGACAGCTACAATGAGCAGTTCTTC.

The gene calls are TRBV3-1 (or the pseudogene TRBV3-2) and TRBJ1-1; TRBD1 is a possible D gene (5 bases). This CDR3 contains 15 residues. CDR1 and CDR2 from the germline V gene are LGHDT and YNNKEL (reference sequence). Trimming stripped 1 base from V and 4 bases from J, with 13 bases between. CDR3 protein: CASSQGLGEGTEAFF. CDR3 bases: TGTGCCAGCAGCCAAGGATTAGGGGAGGGCACTGAAGCTTTCTTT.

This chain joins TRBV12-3 or TRBV12-4 and TRBJ2-7, with 7 bases fitting TRBD1. J lost 7 bases, V lost 7 bases, and 10 bases had no gene match. This CDR3 has 13 residues. The CDR3 loop is CASTTDRTREQYF. The DNA for the CDR3 is TGTGCCAGCACCACGGACAGGACCAGGGAGCAGTACTTC.

V and J are TRBV7-9 and TRBJ2-2, with TRBD2 matching 8 bases. Germline CDR1 reads SEHNR; CDR2 reads FQNEAQ (reference sequence). Trimming cost V 3 bases and J 5 bases; bases outside gene matches: 8. The CDR3 contains 16 residues. CDR3 DNA: TGTGCCAGCAGCTTTTCGGCCGGGGGGGAGACCGGGGAGCTGTTTTTT. Protein: CASSFSAGGETGELFF.

The chain recombines TRBV7-9 with TRBJ1-2; TRBD1 matches at 7 bases. Unmatched junction bases numbered 4, after V lost 0 bases and J lost 0 bases. The germline gives CDR1 SEHNR, CDR2 FQNEAQ (reference sequence). The CDR3 loop spans 16 amino acids. The CDR3 DNA follows: TGTGCCAGCAGCTTAGCCCGGGGACAGTCTAACTATGGCTACACCTTC. Protein sequence: CASSLARGQSNYGYTF.

The V and J genes are TRBV28 and TRBJ2-5; TRBD1 might be the D (6 bases). Germline V gene lookup returns CDR1 MDHEN and CDR2 SYDVKM. The ends were cut back, 4 bases at V and 5 bases at J, with 17 bases in the middle. The CDR3 consists of 15 residues. The DNA for the CDR3 is TGTGCCAGCAGTTCCACCATTAGGGGGACGGAGACCCAGTACTTC. It yields the protein CASSSTIRGTETQYF.

The V and J genes are TRBV6-5 and TRBJ2-5, with 8 nucleotides matching TRBD1. J was trimmed by 5 bases and V by 9 bases; bases with no gene match: 14. Germline V CDR1 and CDR2: MNHEY, SVGAGI. This CDR3 comprises 15 residues. CDR3 in amino acids: CASYKDRGGVETQYF. CDR3 in DNA: TGTGCCAGTTACAAAGACAGGGGAGGCGTGGAGACCCAGTACTTC.

The V and J genes are TRBV5-1 and TRBJ2-6; D is perhaps TRBD2 (5 bases). The length of the CDR3 is 15 residues. Germline lookup yields CDR1 SGHRS and CDR2 YFSETQ. V was trimmed by 2 bases and J by 4 bases, leaving 10 bases between them. This CDR3 is CASSFGSGGANVLTF. The CDR3, as DNA: TGCGCCAGCAGCTTCGGAAGCGGAGGGGCCAACGTCCTGACTTTC.